This is a list of T cell receptor beta chains from one sample in a study of T cell responses to AZD1222 COVID-19 vaccine. Only in-frame clones appear in the TCRdb table, and some are missing; sequencing was by immunoSEQ multiplex PCR. The table has over 150,000 clones, around 88% seen once. This specimen was peripheral blood, taken on day 0 of AZD1222 vaccination. The receptors shown here come from an adult in good health. Both conserved end residues are part of each CDR3. The D gene is left open where the match is weak. Size tells how often a clone was seen (once, few, many) or the class of an expanded clone, and some rows leave it out.

j_gene,v_gene,d_gene,abundance,CDR3aa,CDR3nt
TRBJ1-1,TRBV4-1,.,.,CASSQEQMNTEAFF,TGCGCCAGCAGCCAAGAACAGATGAACACTGAAGCTTTCTTT
TRBJ2-1,TRBV27,TRBD2,.,CASSLSTSGYNEQFF,TGTGCCAGCAGTTTATCGACTAGCGGTTACAATGAGCAGTTCTTC
TRBJ1-1,TRBV6-5,.,once,CASSRTLEVNTEAFF,TGTGCCAGCAGTCGAACGTTGGAGGTGAACACTGAAGCTTTCTTT
TRBJ2-2,TRBV12-3/TRBV12-4,TRBD2,.,CASARGGTGELFF,TGTGCCAGCGCGCGGGGGGGCACCGGGGAGCTGTTTTTT
TRBJ1-2,TRBV18,.,.,CASSPRGEYGYTF,TGTGCCAGCTCCCCAAGGGGGGAATATGGCTACACCTTC
TRBJ2-1,TRBV19,.,.,CASSIPIGTYNEQFF,TGTGCCAGTAGTATACCCATTGGGACCTACAATGAGCAGTTCTTC
TRBJ1-3,TRBV28,.,.,CASSPGYSGNTIYF,TGTGCCAGCAGTCCTGGGTACTCTGGAAACACCATATATTTT
TRBJ1-5,TRBV6-4,.,once,CASSPQGRADQPQHF,TGTGCCAGCAGCCCCCAGGGCAGGGCGGATCAGCCCCAGCATTTT
TRBJ2-3,TRBV28,.,once,CASSSIASTDTQYF,TGTGCCAGCAGTTCCATAGCTAGCACAGATACGCAGTATTTT
TRBJ2-1,TRBV27,.,.,CASSTGRNNEQFF,TGTGCCAGCAGCACGGGACGGAACAATGAGCAGTTCTTC
TRBJ1-3,TRBV4-1,.,.,CASSQETRSGNTIYF,TGCGCCAGCAGCCAAGAGACCCGCTCTGGAAACACCATATATTTT
TRBJ1-2,TRBV6-5,.,.,CASTPESYGYTF,TGTGCCAGCACGCCAGAGTCCTATGGCTACACCTTC
TRBJ1-1,TRBV5-1,TRBD1,.,CASSQRQGGTEAFF,TGCGCCAGCAGCCAAAGACAGGGTGGCACTGAAGCTTTCTTT
TRBJ1-6,TRBV6-6,.,.,CASSRARVNSPLHF,TGTGCCAGCAGCCGGGCCAGGGTTAATTCACCCCTCCACTTT
TRBJ2-7,TRBV5-1,.,.,CASSLAQFYEQYF,TGCGCCAGCAGTCTAGCCCAATTTTACGAGCAGTACTTC
TRBJ1-5,TRBV6-2/TRBV6-3,TRBD1,.,CASSYTRTGGAQPQHF,TGTGCCAGCAGTTACACTCGAACAGGGGGAGCTCAGCCCCAGCATTTT
TRBJ2-5,TRBV23-1,TRBD2,once,CASSLAGGIGETQYF,TGCGCCAGCAGTCTAGCGGGGGGGATCGGGGAGACCCAGTACTTC
TRBJ2-6,TRBV7-2,.,once,CASSLAGSGANVLTF,TGTGCCAGCAGCTTAGCGGGCTCTGGGGCCAACGTCCTGACTTTC
TRBJ2-1,TRBV5-1,.,.,CASSLYRGGSSYNEQFF,TGCGCCAGCAGCTTGTATCGTGGGGGTAGCTCCTACAATGAGCAGTTCTTC
TRBJ2-1,TRBV29-1,TRBD2,.,CSVENGLASYEQFF,TGCAGCGTTGAGAATGGACTAGCGTCATACGAGCAGTTCTTC
TRBJ1-1,TRBV11-3,.,.,CASSRLADTEAFF,TGTGCCAGCAGTCGACTGGCGGACACTGAAGCTTTCTTT
TRBJ2-7,TRBV27,TRBD1,.,CASRGGLEQKQYF,TGTGCCAGCCGAGGGGGCTTGGAACAAAAGCAGTACTTC
TRBJ2-1,TRBV21-1,.,.,CASSKVGDRGAYNEQFF,TGTGCCAGCAGCAAAGTGGGAGACAGGGGGGCCTACAATGAGCAGTTCTTC
TRBJ1-5,TRBV12-3/TRBV12-4,.,few,CASSASTVQPQHF,TGTGCCAGCAGTGCCTCGACAGTTCAGCCCCAGCATTTT
TRBJ1-2,TRBV19,.,.,CASSMPRARQTNYGYTF,TGTGCCAGTAGTATGCCGAGGGCCAGACAAACCAACTATGGCTACACCTTC